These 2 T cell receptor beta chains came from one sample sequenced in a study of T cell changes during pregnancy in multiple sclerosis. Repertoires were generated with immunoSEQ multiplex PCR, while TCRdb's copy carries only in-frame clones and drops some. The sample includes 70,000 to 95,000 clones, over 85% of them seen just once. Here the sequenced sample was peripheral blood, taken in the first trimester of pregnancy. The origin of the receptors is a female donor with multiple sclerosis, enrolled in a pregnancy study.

The CDR3: CATARGASYNEQFF. As DNA, the CDR3 is TGTGCCACCGCCCGGGGGGCGTCTTACAATGAGCAGTTCTTC. J is TRBJ2-1 and V is TRBV13, with D perhaps TRBD2 (7 bases). The CDR3 sequence is 14 residues long. Trimming pared 10 bases from V and 4 bases from J, leaving 17 bases between. Germline lookup yields CDR1 PRHDT and CDR2 FYEKMQ (reference sequence). Supplemented by reference TRBV13 and TRBJ2-1, the full variable domain reads AAGVIQSPRHLIKEKRETATLKCYPIPRHDTVYWYQQGPGQDPQFLISFYEKMQSDKGSIPDRFSAQQFSDYHSELNMSSLELGDSALYFCATARGASYNEQFFGPGTRLTVL.

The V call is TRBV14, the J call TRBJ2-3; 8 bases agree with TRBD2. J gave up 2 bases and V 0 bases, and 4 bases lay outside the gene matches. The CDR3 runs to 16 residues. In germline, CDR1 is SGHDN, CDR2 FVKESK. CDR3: CASSQEGGGHTDTQYF. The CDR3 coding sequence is TGTGCCAGCAGCCAAGAAGGCGGGGGGCACACAGATACGCAGTATTTT.